The 27 T cell receptor beta chains reported below all come from one sample, sequenced in a study of HIV-infected patients and healthy controls. TCRdb called the 5' RACE reads again in MiXCR, with one record for every CDR3 protein. The table has approximately 67,000 distinct CDR3 sequences, approximately 16% seen once. Sequencing was carried out using CD4+ T cells from blood. These receptors were collected from a human donor in good health.

The chain employs TRBV12-3 or TRBV12-4 and TRBJ2-1, with D unclear. V lost 2 bases, J lost 5 bases, and 10 bases lay in between. The CDR3 is 14 amino acids. CDR3 nucleotide sequence: TGTGCCAGCAGTTTACGGGTAACGGACAATGAGCAGTTCTTC. Protein: CASSLRVTDNEQFF.

This clonotype has only a few counts. J is TRBJ1-5 and V is TRBV19, with D perhaps matching TRBD1 (5 bases). This CDR3 contains 15 residues. CDR1 and CDR2 from the germline V gene are LNHDA and SQIVND (reference sequence). Trimming left V 3 bases short and J 0 bases short, with 9 bases between. CDR3 coding DNA: TGTGCCAGTAGTATTCGCGGGGGTAGCAATCAGCCCCAGCATTTT. Translation gives CASSIRGGSNQPQHF.

CDR3 DNA sequence: TGTGCCAGCAGCATCGGACAGCCAGATACGCAGTATTTT. It specifies CASSIGQPDTQYF. V gene TRBV9 combines with J gene TRBJ2-3, with TRBD1 as a possible D gene (6 bases). Germline-derived CDR1 and CDR2 are SGDLS and YYNGEE. The CDR3 length is 13 residues. V shed 4 bases and J shed 4 bases, with 10 bases lying between them.

This clonotype was observed a few times. The chain combines TRBV14 with TRBJ1-2; D might be TRBD1 (6 bases). The CDR3 spans 14 residues. CDR1 is SGHDN and CDR2 is FVKESK in the germline V gene. V was shortened by 2 bases and J by 8 bases, with 15 bases between the two germline ends. CDR3: CASSQHTGGPGYTF. CDR3 nucleotides: TGTGCCAGCAGCCAACATACCGGGGGCCCCGGCTACACCTTC.

The chain uses TRBV20-1 and TRBJ2-1, with D maybe TRBD2 (5 bases). CDR1 and CDR2 from the germline V gene are DFQATT and SNEGSKA (reference sequence). Trimming pared 6 bases from V and 6 bases from J, leaving 18 bases between. The CDR3 is 14 amino acids. The chain's CDR3 is CSAPVAGVINEQFF. CDR3 coding DNA: TGCAGTGCCCCCGTGGCGGGTGTAATCAATGAGCAGTTCTTC.

This clonotype was seen ten or more times. The chain is built from TRBV19 and TRBJ2-1; maybe TRBD1 (6 bases). The length of the CDR3 is 13 residues. Germline V gene data show CDR1 as LNHDA and CDR2 as SQIVND (reference sequence). V shed 9 bases and J shed 2 bases, with 11 bases lying between them. The DNA of the CDR3 is TGTGCCAGCAGCCGACAGGCCTACAATGAGCAGTTCTTC. It yields the protein CASSRQAYNEQFF. Variable domain in full (rest from reference TRBV19 and TRBJ2-1): DGGITQSPKYLFRKEGQNVTLSCEQNLNHDAMYWYRQDPGQGLRLIYYSQIVNDFQKGDIAEGYSVSREKKESFPLTVTSAQKNPTAFYLCASSRQAYNEQFFGPGTRLTVL.

This chain joins TRBV6-2 or TRBV6-3 and TRBJ2-5, with D hard to call. V lost 6 bases and J 2 bases, leaving 10 bases between the germline ends. CDR3 length equals 13 residues. CDR1 is MNHEY, CDR2 SVGEGT, per germline. In DNA form, the CDR3 reads TGTGCCAGCAGAAGCCGGAAACAAGAGACCCAGTACTTC. It is translated as CASRSRKQETQYF.

The rearrangement links TRBV24-1 to TRBJ2-1; tentative D call: TRBD2 (6 bases). CDR3 length: 15 amino acids. Germline V gene data show CDR1 as KGHDR and CDR2 as SFDVKD. The germline V and J ends were trimmed by 4 bases and 7 bases, with 16 bases remaining between them. The CDR3 DNA reads TGTGCCACCAGTGACCCGGCCCTGGGGAGGAATGAGCAGTTCTTC. This sequence encodes CATSDPALGRNEQFF.

This clonotype has a handful of counts. The V call is TRBV2, the J call TRBJ2-7; no clear D gene. V was shortened by 3 bases and J by 6 bases, with 9 bases between the two germline ends. Germline loops: CDR1 SNHLY, CDR2 FYNNEI. CDR3 length: 12 amino acids. For the CDR3, the DNA is TGTGCCAGCAGTGACTTCCCTAGCGAGCAGTACTTC. It is translated as CASSDFPSEQYF.

The chain is built from TRBV7-9 and TRBJ2-3; D could derive from TRBD1 or TRBD2 (5 bases each). The CDR3 contains 15 residues. Trimming removed 0 bases at V and 1 base at J, with 8 bases between. CDR1 is SEHNR, CDR2 FQNEAQ, per germline (reference sequence). In DNA form, the CDR3 reads TGTGCCAGCAGCTTAGCGATGGGGGGCACAGATACGCAGTATTTT. The encoded protein is CASSLAMGGTDTQYF.

The gene calls are TRBV7-2 and TRBJ1-4; D might be TRBD1 (5 bases). V was shortened by 5 bases and J by 8 bases, with 15 bases between the two germline ends. Germline CDR1 SGHTA, CDR2 FQGNSA. This CDR3 has 14 amino acids. CDR3 DNA sequence: TGTGCCAGCAGCCCAGGCAGGGAAGGAGAAAAACTGTTTTTT. Its protein product is CASSPGREGEKLFF.

This clonotype has at least ten counts. The chain uses TRBV18 and TRBJ2-7; the match to TRBD1 covers 9 bases. The germline CDR1 and CDR2 sequences are KGHSH and LQKENI. This CDR3 spans 14 amino acids. Germline trimming cut 6 bases from V and 3 bases from J; bases unmatched to any gene: 6. CDR3 amino acids: CASSKGQGSYEQYF. The CDR3 DNA reads TGTGCCAGCTCTAAAGGACAGGGGAGCTACGAGCAGTACTTC.

This clonotype was counted only a few times. V usage is TRBV12-3 or TRBV12-4 and J usage is TRBJ2-7; 11 nucleotides agree with TRBD2. J gave up 4 bases and V 5 bases, and 7 bases lay outside the gene matches. The CDR3 covers 15 residues. The CDR3: CASSSPGLAVYEQYF. In DNA form, the CDR3 reads TGTGCCAGCAGTAGCCCGGGACTAGCGGTATACGAGCAGTACTTC.

CDR3 coding DNA: TGTGCCAGCAGCCAAGATTGGGGACGGCCTAATTCACCCCTCCACTTT. Residues: CASSQDWGRPNSPLHF. This chain joins TRBV14 and TRBJ1-6; tentatively, D is TRBD1 (5 bases). This CDR3 has 16 residues. Germline V gene data show CDR1 as SGHDN and CDR2 as FVKESK. The V gene lost 0 bases and the J gene lost 6 bases, with 12 bases spanning the gap.

This clonotype appeared many times. V usage is TRBV7-6 and J usage is TRBJ2-3; 11 bases line up with TRBD2. Germline values: CDR1 SGHVS, CDR2 FNYEAQ. This CDR3 spans 14 amino acids. The trim removed 1 base at V and 9 bases at J, leaving 3 bases unmatched. The CDR3 region has the DNA TGTGCCAGCAGCTTAGGACTAGCGGGGTACACGCAGTATTTT. It yields the protein CASSLGLAGYTQYF.

This clonotype was seen ten or more times. The J gene is TRBJ2-5, the V gene TRBV7-9, with D unresolved. Germline V lookup: CDR1 SEHNR, CDR2 FQNEAQ (reference sequence). This CDR3 has 14 residues. Trimming pared 3 bases from V and 1 base from J, leaving 9 bases between. CDR3: CASSFSLGQETQYF. For the CDR3, the DNA is TGTGCCAGCAGCTTCTCCCTGGGCCAAGAGACCCAGTACTTC.

This clonotype was observed a handful of times. The chain couples TRBV6-2 or TRBV6-3 to TRBJ2-7; the D is unclear. Trimming left V 1 base short and J 3 bases short, with 4 bases between. Germline V gives CDR1 MNHEY, CDR2 SVGEGT. The CDR3 length is 12 residues. The CDR3 DNA is TGTGCCAGCAGTTACTTATACTACGAGCAGTACTTC. Amino acid sequence: CASSYLYYEQYF.

The V call is TRBV7-9, the J call TRBJ2-7, with D perhaps matching TRBD1 or TRBD2 (6 bases each). The CDR3 is 15 residues long. V lost 5 bases and J 3 bases, leaving 17 bases between the germline ends. In germline, CDR1 is SEHNR, CDR2 FQNEAQ (reference sequence). This chain's CDR3 is CASSRSGGTSYEQYF. The CDR3 coding sequence is TGTGCCAGCAGCCGCAGTGGGGGGACAAGCTACGAGCAGTACTTC. The full variable domain, with the rest looked up from reference TRBV7-9 and TRBJ2-7, is DTGVSQNPRHKITKRGQNVTFRCDPISEHNRLYWYRQTLGQGPEFLTYFQNEAQLEKSRLLSDRFSAERPKGSFSTLEIQRTEQGDSAMYLCASSRSGGTSYEQYFGPGTRLTVT.

This clonotype has more than one count but fewer than ten. The chain recombines TRBV6-2 or TRBV6-3 with TRBJ2-3; 7 nucleotides line up with TRBD1. Per germline, CDR1 MNHEY and CDR2 SVGEGT. The V segment lost 8 bases and the J segment 4 bases; nucleotides outside the gene matches: 9. CDR3 size: 14 residues. CDR3 residues: CASGSGQPADTQYF. CDR3 DNA: TGTGCCAGCGGATCGGGACAGCCAGCAGATACGCAGTATTTT.

This clonotype came up many times. CDR3 nucleotides: TGTGCCAGCACCTCCCTCGGGACTAGCGGTTACTACGAGCAGTACTTC. Protein: CASTSLGTSGYYEQYF. The J gene is TRBJ2-7, the V gene TRBV11-2; 11 bases match TRBD2. The CDR3 runs 16 residues. With 7 bases clipped from V and 3 bases from J, the junction kept 11 bases outside the gene matches. Germline CDR1 reads SGHAT; CDR2 reads FQNNGV.

The table lists this clonotype with many counts. The chain links TRBV25-1 to TRBJ2-5; 9 nucleotides line up with TRBD2. The CDR3 is 13 amino acids. Losses at the gene ends were 4 bases for V and 5 bases for J; bases not matched to a gene: 2. CDR1 is MGHDK and CDR2 is SYGVNS in the germline V gene. CDR3 sequence: CASSAAGGETQYF. DNA for the CDR3: TGTGCCAGCAGTGCCGCGGGGGGGGAGACCCAGTACTTC. Drawing the rest from reference TRBV25-1 and TRBJ2-5, the complete variable domain is EADIYQTPRYLVIGTGKKITLECSQTMGHDKMYWYQQDPGMELHLIHYSYGVNSTEKGDLSSESTVSRIRTEHFPLTLESARPSHTSQYLCASSAAGGETQYFGPGTRLLVL.

The chain has TRBV29-1 and TRBJ2-1, with TRBD1 matching 9 bases. Germline trimming cut 8 bases from V and 10 bases from J; bases unmatched to any gene: 9. The CDR3 sequence is 12 residues long. The germline V gene has CDR1 SQVTM and CDR2 ANQGSEA. CDR3 amino acids: CSLKTGGEEQFF. The CDR3 nucleotides are TGCAGCCTAAAGACAGGGGGTGAGGAGCAGTTCTTC.

This clonotype showed up many times. The rearrangement uses TRBV7-8 and TRBJ1-1; no definite D call. Germline V gives CDR1 SGHVS, CDR2 FQNEAQ. This CDR3 spans 12 amino acids. Trimming left V 9 bases short and J 2 bases short, with 10 bases between. CDR3 region: CASSIVNTEAFF. CDR3 DNA: TGTGCCAGTTCCATCGTTAACACTGAAGCTTTCTTT. The full variable domain, rest sourced from reference TRBV7-8 and TRBJ1-1, is GAGVSQSPRYKVAKRGQDVALRCDPISGHVSLFWYQQALGQGPEFLTYFQNEAQLDKSGLPSDRFFAERPEGSVSTLKIQRTQQEDSAVYLCASSIVNTEAFFGQGTRLTVV.

Many counts were recorded for this clonotype. The chain employs TRBV5-6 and TRBJ2-3; no firm D call. The CDR3 has 15 amino acids. In germline, CDR1 is SGHDT, CDR2 YYEEEE. Trimming took 0 bases from V and 1 from J, leaving 9 bases between them. CDR3 bases: TGTGCCAGCAGCTTGGATTACAGAGGCACAGATACGCAGTATTTT. It translates to CASSLDYRGTDTQYF.

This clonotype was found a few times. The chain recombines TRBV6-1 with TRBJ1-4, with D tentatively TRBD1 (6 bases). The germline gives CDR1 MNHNS, CDR2 SASEGT. The CDR3 is 15 amino acids. Trimming left V 4 bases short and J 8 bases short, with 17 bases between. This CDR3 is CASSVYRAGDEKLFF. The DNA of the CDR3 is TGTGCCAGCAGTGTCTACAGGGCAGGGGACGAAAAACTGTTTTTT.

The V and J genes are TRBV18 and TRBJ1-1; 7 bases fit TRBD1. Germline V CDR1 and CDR2: KGHSH, LQKENI. V was clipped by 1 base and J by 3 bases; unmatched bases: 2. CDR3 length: 14 amino acids. The CDR3 sequence: CASSPQTGYTEAFF. CDR3 sequence (DNA): TGTGCCAGCTCACCACAGACAGGGTACACTGAAGCTTTCTTT.

This clonotype was seen at least ten times. This chain uses TRBV6-6 with TRBJ2-3; the D is unclear. Germline V gene data show CDR1 as MNHNY and CDR2 as SVGAGI (reference sequence). V gave up 2 bases and J gave up 1 base, with 4 bases separating them. The CDR3 is 13 residues long. The CDR3 spells CASSYPGTDTQYF. CDR3 DNA: TGTGCCAGCAGTTACCCGGGCACAGATACGCAGTATTTT.